Listed below are T cell receptor beta chains from one sample, sequenced in a study of T cell repertoires in aging, cancer and after chemotherapy. MiXCR was run by TCRdb on the multiplex PCR reads, yielding one entry per CDR3 protein. The sample carries about 4,500 distinct CDR3 sequences, about three fifths recorded once. Sequences were obtained from blood. The receptors come from a human donor with a solid tumor. Each CDR3 is given with its conserved first and last residue. Each record gives: J gene, D gene, V gene, clone size, CDR3 protein, CDR3 DNA. The D gene is left open where the match is weak. Clone size is given for some rows only: seen once, a few or many times, or a class if the clone is expanded.

TRBJ1-3 | NA | TRBV6-2/TRBV6-3 | NA | CASIFRGISGNTIYF | TGTGCCAGCATCTTTAGGGGTATCTCTGGAAACACCATATATTTT
TRBJ2-7 | TRBD2 | TRBV30 | NA | CAGGDPGVGEQYF | TGTGCCGGGGGGGACCCGGGAGTAGGTGAGCAGTACTTC
TRBJ1-1 | NA | TRBV6-6 | few | CASTGQLLNTEAFF | TGTGCCAGCACCGGACAGTTACTGAACACTGAAGCTTTCTTT
TRBJ2-2 | TRBD1 | TRBV6-5 | NA | CASSYEAGTANTGELFF | TGTGCCAGCAGTTACGAGGCCGGGACAGCGAACACCGGGGAGCTGTTTTTT
TRBJ1-2 | TRBD1 | TRBV27 | few | CASRPGTGGLGYTF | TGTGCCAGCCGGCCCGGGACAGGGGGCCTTGGCTACACCTTC
TRBJ2-7 | NA | TRBV19 | NA | CASSIGVFGDPPYEQYF | TGTGCCAGTAGTATTGGGGTTTTCGGGGATCCCCCCTACGAGCAGTACTTC
TRBJ2-5 | TRBD2 | TRBV20-1 | once | CSATSGFQETQYF | TGCAGTGCCACTAGCGGCTTCCAAGAGACCCAGTACTTC
TRBJ1-4 | NA | TRBV6-1 | NA | CASSEWSATNEKLFF | TGTGCCAGCAGTGAATGGTCTGCAACTAATGAAAAACTGTTTTTT
TRBJ1-2 | NA | TRBV20-1 | few | CSLRSSGVGSYGYTF | TGCAGTCTAAGGAGTAGTGGGGTGGGCAGCTATGGCTACACCTTC
TRBJ2-3 | NA | TRBV30 | NA | CAWSSAETSTDTQYF | TGTGCCTGGAGTTCCGCAGAAACTAGCACAGATACGCAGTATTTT
TRBJ2-6 | TRBD2 | TRBV27 | few | CASSLTSGGAPGANVLTF | TGTGCCAGCAGTCTTACTAGCGGGGGGGCTCCTGGGGCCAACGTCCTGACTTTC
TRBJ1-2 | NA | TRBV6-1 | NA | CASSEGGSRGYTF | TGTGCCAGCAGTGAAGGGGGGTCACGTGGCTACACCTTC
TRBJ1-1 | NA | TRBV20-1 | NA | CSAWTALYTEAFF | TGCAGTGCATGGACAGCCTTATACACTGAAGCTTTCTTT
TRBJ1-1 | TRBD1 | TRBV6-5 | NA | CASSYGSRDRGSEAFF | TGTGCCAGCAGTTACGGTTCTCGGGACAGGGGGTCGGAGGCTTTCTTT
TRBJ1-5 | TRBD1 | TRBV6-4 | few | CASGDRSVQPQHF | TGTGCCTCCGGGGACAGGTCCGTTCAGCCCCAGCATTTT
TRBJ2-7 | NA | TRBV12-3/TRBV12-4 | NA | CASSLAGRPEYF | TGTGCCAGCAGCTTAGCAGGACGGCCCGAGTACTTC
TRBJ1-1 | TRBD1 | TRBV7-3 | NA | CASSSRVGQAGTEAFF | TGTGCCAGCAGCTCCCGGGTTGGACAGGCCGGGACTGAAGCTTTCTTT
TRBJ1-1 | NA | TRBV6-5 | NA | CASSLTGQNTEAFF | TGTGCCAGCAGCCTGACAGGTCAGAACACTGAAGCTTTCTTT
TRBJ2-6 | NA | TRBV10-3 | NA | CATVSHLGGRGLTGANVLTF | TGTGCCACCGTATCCCACCTAGGGGGGCGAGGGCTCACTGGGGCCAACGTCCTGACTTTC
TRBJ2-7 | TRBD2 | TRBV6-1 | NA | CASSELAGGIEQYF | TGTGCCAGCAGTGAACTTGCGGGAGGTATCGAGCAGTACTTC
TRBJ1-2 | TRBD1 | TRBV27 | few | CASSSTGGAGYTF | TGTGCCAGCAGTTCCACAGGGGGGGCGGGCTACACCTTC
TRBJ2-7 | NA | TRBV30 | NA | CAWSVRTFTYEQYF | TGTGCCTGGAGTGTTCGGACGTTTACCTACGAGCAGTACTTC
TRBJ1-2 | NA | TRBV2 | once | CASSPNYGYTF | TGTGCCAGCTCCCCTAACTATGGCTACACCTTC
TRBJ2-5 | NA | TRBV19 | NA | CASSMAGGRETQYF | TGTGCCAGTAGTATGGCAGGGGGGAGGGAGACCCAGTACTTC
TRBJ2-7 | NA | TRBV30 | NA | CAWSVTTHYEQYF | TGTGCCTGGAGTGTAACTACACACTACGAGCAGTACTTC
TRBJ2-5 | NA | TRBV7-5 | NA | CISVPEARQGQETQYF | NA
TRBJ1-4 | NA | TRBV19 | once | CASSIDFSEKLFF | TGTGCCAGTAGTATAGATTTTAGTGAAAAACTGTTTTTT
TRBJ2-7 | TRBD1 | TRBV6-2/TRBV6-3 | once | CASSYGDRVSEQYF | TGTGCCAGCAGTTACGGGGACAGGGTTAGCGAGCAGTACTTC
TRBJ1-6 | NA | TRBV12-5 | NA | CASGLGKGSPLHF | TGTGCTAGTGGTTTAGGAAAGGGGTCACCCCTCCACTTT
TRBJ1-4 | TRBD1 | TRBV7-3 | NA | CASSLQGAATNEKLFF | TGTGCCAGCAGCTTACAGGGGGCCGCAACTAATGAAAAACTGTTTTTT
TRBJ1-2 | NA | TRBV30 | NA | CAWSDPTGVTLWGYTF | TGTGCCTGGAGTGACCCAACCGGAGTTACATTGTGGGGCTACACCTTC
TRBJ2-7 | TRBD1 | TRBV25-1 | NA | CASSELRGREQYF | TGTGCCAGCAGTGAATTAAGGGGGCGCGAGCAGTACTTC
TRBJ1-1 | NA | TRBV5-4 | NA | CASSFKGGNTEAFF | TGTGCCAGCAGCTTTAAAGGGGGGAACACTGAAGCTTTCTTT